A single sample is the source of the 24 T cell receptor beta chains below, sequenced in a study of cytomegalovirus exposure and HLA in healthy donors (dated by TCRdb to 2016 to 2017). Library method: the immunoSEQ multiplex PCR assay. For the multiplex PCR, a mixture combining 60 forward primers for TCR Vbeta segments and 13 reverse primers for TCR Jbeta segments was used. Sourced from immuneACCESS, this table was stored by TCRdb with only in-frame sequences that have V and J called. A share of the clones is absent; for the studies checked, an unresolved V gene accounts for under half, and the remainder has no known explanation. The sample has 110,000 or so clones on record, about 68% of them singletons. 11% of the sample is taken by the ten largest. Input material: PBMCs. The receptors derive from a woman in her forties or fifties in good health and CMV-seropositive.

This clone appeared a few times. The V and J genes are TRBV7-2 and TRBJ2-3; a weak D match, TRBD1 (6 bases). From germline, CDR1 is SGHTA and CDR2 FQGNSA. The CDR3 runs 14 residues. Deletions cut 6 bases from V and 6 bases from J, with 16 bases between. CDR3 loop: CASSNRAAVDTQYF. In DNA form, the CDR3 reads TGTGCCAGCAGTAACAGGGCCGCCGTGGATACGCAGTATTTT.

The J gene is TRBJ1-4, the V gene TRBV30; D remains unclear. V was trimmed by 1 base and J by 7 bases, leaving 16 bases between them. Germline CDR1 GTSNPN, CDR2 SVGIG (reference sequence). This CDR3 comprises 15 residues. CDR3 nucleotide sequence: TGTGCCTGGAGTGGTATAGGCGCAGAGGGTGAAAAACTGTTTTTT. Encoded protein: CAWSGIGAEGEKLFF. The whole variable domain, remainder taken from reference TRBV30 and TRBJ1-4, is SQTIHQWPATLVQPVGSPLSLECTVEGTSNPNLYWYRQAAGRGLQLLFYSVGIGQISSEVPQNLSASRPQDRQFILSSKKLLLSDSGFYLCAWSGIGAEGEKLFFGSGTQLSVL.

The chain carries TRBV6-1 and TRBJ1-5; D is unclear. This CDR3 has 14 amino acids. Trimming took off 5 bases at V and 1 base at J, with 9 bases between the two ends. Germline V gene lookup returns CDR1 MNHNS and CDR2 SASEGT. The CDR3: CASSSSPSNQPQHF. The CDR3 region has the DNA TGTGCCAGCAGTTCCAGTCCCAGCAATCAGCCCCAGCATTTT.

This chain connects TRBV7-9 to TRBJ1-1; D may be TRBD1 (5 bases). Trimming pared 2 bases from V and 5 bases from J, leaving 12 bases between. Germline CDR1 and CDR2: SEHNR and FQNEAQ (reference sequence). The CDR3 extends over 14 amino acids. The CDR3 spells CASSLSGGKTEAFF. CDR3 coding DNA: TGTGCCAGCAGCTTATCGGGGGGGAAGACTGAAGCTTTCTTT.

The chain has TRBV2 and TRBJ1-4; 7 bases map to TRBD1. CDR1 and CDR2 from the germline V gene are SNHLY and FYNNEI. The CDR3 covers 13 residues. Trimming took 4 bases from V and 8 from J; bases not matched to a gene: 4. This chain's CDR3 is CASSGDREEKLFF. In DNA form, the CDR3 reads TGTGCCAGCAGTGGCGACAGGGAGGAAAAACTGTTTTTT.

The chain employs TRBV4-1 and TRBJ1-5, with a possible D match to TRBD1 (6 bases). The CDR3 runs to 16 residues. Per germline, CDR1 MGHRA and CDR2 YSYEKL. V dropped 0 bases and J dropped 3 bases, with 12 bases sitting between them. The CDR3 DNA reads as TGCGCCAGCAGCCAAGAGGGGGCACAGACCAATCAGCCCCAGCATTTT. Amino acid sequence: CASSQEGAQTNQPQHF.

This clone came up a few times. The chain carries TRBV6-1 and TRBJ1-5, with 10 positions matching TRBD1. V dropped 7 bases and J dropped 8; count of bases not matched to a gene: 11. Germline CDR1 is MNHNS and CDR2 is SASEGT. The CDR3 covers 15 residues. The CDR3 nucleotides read TGTGCCAGCACCACGGATCTGGGACAGGGGAAGCCCCAGCATTTT. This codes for CASTTDLGQGKPQHF.

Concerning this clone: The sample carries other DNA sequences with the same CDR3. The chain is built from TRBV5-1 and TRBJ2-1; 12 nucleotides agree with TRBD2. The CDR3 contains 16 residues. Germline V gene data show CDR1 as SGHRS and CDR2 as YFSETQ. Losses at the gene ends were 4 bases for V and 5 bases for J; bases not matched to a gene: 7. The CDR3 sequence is CASSVGLAGSDNEQFF. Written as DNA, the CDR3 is TGCGCCAGCAGCGTAGGACTAGCGGGATCCGACAATGAGCAGTTCTTC.

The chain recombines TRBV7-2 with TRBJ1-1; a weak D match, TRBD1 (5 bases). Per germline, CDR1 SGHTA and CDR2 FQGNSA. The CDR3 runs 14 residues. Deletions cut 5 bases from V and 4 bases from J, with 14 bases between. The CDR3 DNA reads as TGTGCCAGCAGCCCCCGCGGGGGGGTCACTGAAGCTTTCTTT. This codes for CASSPRGGVTEAFF.

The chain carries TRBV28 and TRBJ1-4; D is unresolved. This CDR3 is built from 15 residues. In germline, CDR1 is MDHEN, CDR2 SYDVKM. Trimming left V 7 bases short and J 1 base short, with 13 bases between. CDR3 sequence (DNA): TGTGCCAGCAACCGACGACTCGTAACTAATGAAAAACTGTTTTTT. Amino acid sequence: CASNRRLVTNEKLFF. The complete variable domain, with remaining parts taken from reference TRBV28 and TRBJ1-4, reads DVKVTQSSRYLVKRTGEKVFLECVQDMDHENMFWYRQDPGLGLRLIYFSYDVKMKEKGDIPEGYSVSREKKERFSLILESASTNQTSMYLCASNRRLVTNEKLFFGSGTQLSVL.

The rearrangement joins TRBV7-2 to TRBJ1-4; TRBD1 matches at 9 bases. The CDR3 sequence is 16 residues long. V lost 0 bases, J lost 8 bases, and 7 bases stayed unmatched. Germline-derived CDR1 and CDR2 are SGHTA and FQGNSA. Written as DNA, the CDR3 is TGTGCCAGCAGCTTAGCTTTGGGGACAGGGACGGAAAAACTGTTTTTT. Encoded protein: CASSLALGTGTEKLFF.

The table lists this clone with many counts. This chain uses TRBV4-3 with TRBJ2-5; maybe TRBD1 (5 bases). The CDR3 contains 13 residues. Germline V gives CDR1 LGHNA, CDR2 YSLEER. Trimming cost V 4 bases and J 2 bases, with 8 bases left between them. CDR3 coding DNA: TGCGCCAGCAGCCGACAGCTACAAGAGACCCAGTACTTC. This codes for CASSRQLQETQYF.

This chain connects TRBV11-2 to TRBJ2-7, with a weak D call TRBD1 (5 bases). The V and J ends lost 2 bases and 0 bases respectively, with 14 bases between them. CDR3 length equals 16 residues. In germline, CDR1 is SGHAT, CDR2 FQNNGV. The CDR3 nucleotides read TGTGCCAGCAGCTTATACAGGCACACGAGCTCCTACGAGCAGTACTTC. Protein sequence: CASSLYRHTSSYEQYF.

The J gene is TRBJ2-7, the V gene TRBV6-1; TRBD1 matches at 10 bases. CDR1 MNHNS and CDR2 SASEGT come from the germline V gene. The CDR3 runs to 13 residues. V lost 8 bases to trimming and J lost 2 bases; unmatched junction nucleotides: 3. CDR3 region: CASGTGVAYEQYF. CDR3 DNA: TGTGCCAGCGGGACAGGGGTCGCCTACGAGCAGTACTTC.

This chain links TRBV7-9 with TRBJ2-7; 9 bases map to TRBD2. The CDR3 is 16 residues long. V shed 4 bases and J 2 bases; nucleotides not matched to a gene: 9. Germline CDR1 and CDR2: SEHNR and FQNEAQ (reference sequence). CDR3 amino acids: CASSSEHSGGPYEQYF. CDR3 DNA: TGTGCCAGCAGCTCGGAACATAGCGGGGGACCCTACGAGCAGTACTTC.

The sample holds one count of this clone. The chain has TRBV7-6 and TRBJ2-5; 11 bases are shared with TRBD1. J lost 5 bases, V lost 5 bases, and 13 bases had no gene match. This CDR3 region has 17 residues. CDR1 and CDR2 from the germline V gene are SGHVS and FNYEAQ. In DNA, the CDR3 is TGTGCCAGCAGCCCAGAGGCAAGGACAGGGGGCATGGAGACCCAGTACTTC. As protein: CASSPEARTGGMETQYF.

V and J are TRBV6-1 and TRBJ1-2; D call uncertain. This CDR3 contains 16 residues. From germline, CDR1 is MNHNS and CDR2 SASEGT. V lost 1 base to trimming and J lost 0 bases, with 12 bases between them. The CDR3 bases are TGTGCCAGCAGTGAAGGGAGAGGACTCTCTAACTATGGCTACACCTTC. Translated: CASSEGRGLSNYGYTF.

The CDR3 nucleotides are TGTGCCAGCAGTGAAACAGGGGGGAACAATCAGCCCCAGCATTTT. Translating gives CASSETGGNNQPQHF. V and J are TRBV2 and TRBJ1-5, with 8 bases matching TRBD1. Germline V gives CDR1 SNHLY, CDR2 FYNNEI. This CDR3 is built from 15 residues. The V gene end was trimmed by 2 bases and the J gene end by 3 bases; junction bases not matched to a gene: 3. The full variable domain, rest sourced from reference TRBV2 and TRBJ1-5, is EPEVTQTPSHQVTQMGQEVILRCVPISNHLYFYWYRQILGQKVEFLVSFYNNEISEKSEIFDDQFSVERPDGSNFTLKIRSTKLEDSAMYFCASSETGGNNQPQHFGDGTRLSIL.

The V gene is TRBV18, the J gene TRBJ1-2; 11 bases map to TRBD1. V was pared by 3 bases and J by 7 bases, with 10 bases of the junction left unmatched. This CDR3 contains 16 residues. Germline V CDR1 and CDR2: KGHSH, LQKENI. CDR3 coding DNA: TGTGCCAGCTCACCGAACCTCGGACAGGGGGCGCCTGGCTACACCTTC. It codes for CASSPNLGQGAPGYTF.

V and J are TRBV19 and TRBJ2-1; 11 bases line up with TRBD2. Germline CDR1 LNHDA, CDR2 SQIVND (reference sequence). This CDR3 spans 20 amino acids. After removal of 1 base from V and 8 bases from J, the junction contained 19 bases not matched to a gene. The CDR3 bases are TGTGCCAGTAGTATAGCCTGGGGGGGAGGGACTAGCGGAAAGATGGATGAGCAGTTCTTC. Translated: CASSIAWGGGTSGKMDEQFF.

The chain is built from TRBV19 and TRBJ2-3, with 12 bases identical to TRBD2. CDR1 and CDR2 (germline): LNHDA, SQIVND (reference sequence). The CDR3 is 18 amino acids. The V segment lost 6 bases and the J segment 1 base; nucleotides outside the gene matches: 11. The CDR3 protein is CASSPGLAGGWGTDTQYF. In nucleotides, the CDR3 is TGTGCCAGTAGCCCCGGGCTAGCGGGGGGGTGGGGCACAGATACGCAGTATTTT.

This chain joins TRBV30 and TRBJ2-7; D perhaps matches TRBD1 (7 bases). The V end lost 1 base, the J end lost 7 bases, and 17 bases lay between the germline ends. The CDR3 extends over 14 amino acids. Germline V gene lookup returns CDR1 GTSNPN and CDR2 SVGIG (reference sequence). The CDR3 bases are TGTGCCTGGAGTGCAGCAGGGGGGCTGTGGGAGCAGTACTTC. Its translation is CAWSAAGGLWEQYF. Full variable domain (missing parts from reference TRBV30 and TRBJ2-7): SQTIHQWPATLVQPVGSPLSLECTVEGTSNPNLYWYRQAAGRGLQLLFYSVGIGQISSEVPQNLSASRPQDRQFILSSKKLLLSDSGFYLCAWSAAGGLWEQYFGPGTRLTVT.

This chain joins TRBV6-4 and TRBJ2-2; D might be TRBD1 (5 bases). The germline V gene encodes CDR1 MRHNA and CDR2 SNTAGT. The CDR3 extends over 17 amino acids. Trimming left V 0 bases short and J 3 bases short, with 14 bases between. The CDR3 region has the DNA TGTGCCAGCAGTGACTCAGGGGATAAGGGGCACACCGGGGAGCTGTTTTTT. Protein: CASSDSGDKGHTGELFF.

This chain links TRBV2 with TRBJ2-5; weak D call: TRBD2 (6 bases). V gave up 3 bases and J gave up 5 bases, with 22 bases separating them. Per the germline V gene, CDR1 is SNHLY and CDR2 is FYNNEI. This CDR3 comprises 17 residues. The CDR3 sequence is CASSDISGGLYEETQYF. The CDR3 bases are TGTGCCAGCAGTGACATTTCCGGAGGGCTCTATGAGGAGACCCAGTACTTC.